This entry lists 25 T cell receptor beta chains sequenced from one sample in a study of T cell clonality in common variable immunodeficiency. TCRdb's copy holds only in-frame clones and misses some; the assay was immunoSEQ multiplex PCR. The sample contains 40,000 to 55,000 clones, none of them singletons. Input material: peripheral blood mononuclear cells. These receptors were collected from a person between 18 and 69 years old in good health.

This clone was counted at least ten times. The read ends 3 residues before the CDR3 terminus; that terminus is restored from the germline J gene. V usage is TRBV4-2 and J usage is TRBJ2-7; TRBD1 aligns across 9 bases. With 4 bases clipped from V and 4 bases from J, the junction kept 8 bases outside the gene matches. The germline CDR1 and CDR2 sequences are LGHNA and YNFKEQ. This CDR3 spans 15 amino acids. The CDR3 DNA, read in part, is TGTGCCAGCAGCCCTAGACAGGGGGAAAGGTACGAG. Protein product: CASSPRQGERYE. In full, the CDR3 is CASSPRQGERYEQYF.

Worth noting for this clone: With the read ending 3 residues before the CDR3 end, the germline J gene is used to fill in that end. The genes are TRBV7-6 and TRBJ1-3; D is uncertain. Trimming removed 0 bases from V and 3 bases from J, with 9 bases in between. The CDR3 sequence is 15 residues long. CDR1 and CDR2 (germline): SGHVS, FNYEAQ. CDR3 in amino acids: CASSLAPGGGNTIYF. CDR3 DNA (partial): TGTGCCAGCAGCTTAGCGCCGGGTGGTGGAAACACC.

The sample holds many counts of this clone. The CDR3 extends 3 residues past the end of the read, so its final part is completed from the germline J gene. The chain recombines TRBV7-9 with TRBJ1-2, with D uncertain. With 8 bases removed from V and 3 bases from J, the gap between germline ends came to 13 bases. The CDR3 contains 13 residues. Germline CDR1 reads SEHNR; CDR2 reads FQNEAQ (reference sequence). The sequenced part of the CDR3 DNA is TGTGCCAGCGCGGGAGGCTTCGACTATGGC. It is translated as CASAGGFDYG. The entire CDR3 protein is CASAGGFDYGYTF.

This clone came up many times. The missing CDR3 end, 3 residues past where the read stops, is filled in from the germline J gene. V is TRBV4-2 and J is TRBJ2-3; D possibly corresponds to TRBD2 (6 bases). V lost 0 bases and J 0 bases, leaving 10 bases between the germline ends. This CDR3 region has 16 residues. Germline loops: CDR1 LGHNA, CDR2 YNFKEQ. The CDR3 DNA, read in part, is TGTGCCAGCAGCCAAGATCGCGGGGAGAGCACAGATACG. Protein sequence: CASSQDRGESTDT. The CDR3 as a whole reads CASSQDRGESTDTQYF.

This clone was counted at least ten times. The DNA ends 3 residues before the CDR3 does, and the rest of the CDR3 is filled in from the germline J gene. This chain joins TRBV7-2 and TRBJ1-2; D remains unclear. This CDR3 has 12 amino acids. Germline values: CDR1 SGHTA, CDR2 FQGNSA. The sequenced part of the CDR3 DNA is TGTGCCAGCAGCCCCCGCCGGGTCGGC. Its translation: CASSPRRVG. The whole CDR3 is CASSPRRVGYTF.

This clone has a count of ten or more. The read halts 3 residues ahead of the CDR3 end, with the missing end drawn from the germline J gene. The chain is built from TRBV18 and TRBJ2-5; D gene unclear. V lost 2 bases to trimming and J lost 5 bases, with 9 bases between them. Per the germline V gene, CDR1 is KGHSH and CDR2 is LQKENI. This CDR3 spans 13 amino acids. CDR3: CASSPASWETQYF. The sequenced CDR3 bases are TGTGCCAGCTCACCAGCGTCATGGGAGACC.

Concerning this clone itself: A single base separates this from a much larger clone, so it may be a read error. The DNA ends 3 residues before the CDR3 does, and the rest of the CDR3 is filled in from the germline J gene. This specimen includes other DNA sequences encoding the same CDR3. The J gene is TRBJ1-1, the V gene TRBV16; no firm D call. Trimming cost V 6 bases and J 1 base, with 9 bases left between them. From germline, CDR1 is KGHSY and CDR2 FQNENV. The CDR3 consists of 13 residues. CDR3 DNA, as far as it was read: TGTGCCAGCAGTCTCGACAAGAACACTGAA. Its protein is CASSLDKNTE. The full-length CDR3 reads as CASSLDKNTEAFF. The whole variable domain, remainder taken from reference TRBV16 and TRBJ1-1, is GEEVAQTPKHLVRGEGQKAKLYCAPIKGHSYVFWYQQVLKNEFKFLISFQNENVFDETGMPKERFSAKCLPNSPCSLEIQATKLEDSAVYFCASSLDKNTEAFFGQGTRLTVV.

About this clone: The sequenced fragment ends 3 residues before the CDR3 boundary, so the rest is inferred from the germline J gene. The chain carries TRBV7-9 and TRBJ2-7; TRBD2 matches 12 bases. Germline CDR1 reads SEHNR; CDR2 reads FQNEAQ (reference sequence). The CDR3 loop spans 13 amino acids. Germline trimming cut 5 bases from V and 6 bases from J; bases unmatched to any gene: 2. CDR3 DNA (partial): TGTGCCAGCAGCCCTAGCGGGGGGGTCGAG. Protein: CASSPSGGVE. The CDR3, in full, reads CASSPSGGVEQYF.

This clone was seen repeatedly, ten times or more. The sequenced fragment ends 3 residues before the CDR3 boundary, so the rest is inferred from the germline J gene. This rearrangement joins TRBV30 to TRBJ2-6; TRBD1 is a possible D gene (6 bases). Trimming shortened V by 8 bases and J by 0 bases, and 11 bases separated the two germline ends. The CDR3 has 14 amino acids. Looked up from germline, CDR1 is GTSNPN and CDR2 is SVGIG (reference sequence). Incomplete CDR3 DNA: TGTGCCCTGGACAGACGCTCTGGGGCCAACGTC. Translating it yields CALDRRSGANV. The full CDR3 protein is CALDRRSGANVLTF.

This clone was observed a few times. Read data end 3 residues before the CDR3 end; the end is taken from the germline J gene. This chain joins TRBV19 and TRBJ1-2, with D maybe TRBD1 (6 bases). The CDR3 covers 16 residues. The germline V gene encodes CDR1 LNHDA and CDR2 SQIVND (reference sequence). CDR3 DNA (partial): TGTGCCAGTAGTATGGGACTAGCGGGGGGGCTCTACGAC. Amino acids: CASSMGLAGGLYD. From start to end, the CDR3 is CASSMGLAGGLYDYTF.

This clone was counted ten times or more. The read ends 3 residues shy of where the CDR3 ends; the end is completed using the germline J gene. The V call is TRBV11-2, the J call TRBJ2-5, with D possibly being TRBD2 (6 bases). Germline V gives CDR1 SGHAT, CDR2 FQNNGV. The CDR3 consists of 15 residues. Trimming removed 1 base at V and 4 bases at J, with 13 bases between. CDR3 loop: CASSLVGVGGETQYF. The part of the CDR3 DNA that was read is TGTGCCAGCAGCTTAGTCGGGGTGGGGGGAGAGACC. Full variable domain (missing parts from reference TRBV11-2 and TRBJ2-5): EAGVAQSPRYKIIEKRQSVAFWCNPISGHATLYWYQQILGQGPKLLIQFQNNGVVDDSQLPKDRFSAERLKGVDSTLKIQPAKLEDSAVYLCASSLVGVGGETQYFGPGTRLLVL.

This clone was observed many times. The DNA read from the CDR3 is TGTGCCAGCAGCATAGAACAGGGCATGGGGGAAAAA. This codes for CASSIEQGMGEK. The full-length CDR3 reads as CASSIEQGMGEKLFF. This rearrangement joins TRBV5-6 to TRBJ1-4; D is possibly TRBD1 (6 bases). Sequencing ends 3 residues short of the CDR3 end; the germline J gene provides the rest. This CDR3 region has 15 residues. The germline V gene has CDR1 SGHDT and CDR2 YYEEEE. Trimming stripped 4 bases from V and 8 bases from J, with 18 bases between. The whole variable domain, remainder taken from reference TRBV5-6 and TRBJ1-4, is DAGVTQSPTHLIKTRGQQVTLRCSPKSGHDTVSWYQQALGQGPQFIFQYYEEEERQRGNFPDRFSGHQFPNYSSELNVNALLLGDSALYLCASSIEQGMGEKLFFGSGTQLSVL.

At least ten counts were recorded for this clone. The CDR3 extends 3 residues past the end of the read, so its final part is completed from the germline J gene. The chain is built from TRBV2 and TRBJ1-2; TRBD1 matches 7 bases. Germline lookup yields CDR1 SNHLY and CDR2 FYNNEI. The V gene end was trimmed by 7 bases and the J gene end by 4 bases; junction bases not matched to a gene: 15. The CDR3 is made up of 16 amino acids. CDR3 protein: CASTPSVDRAGYGYTF. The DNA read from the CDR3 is TGTGCCAGCACCCCGTCGGTCGACAGGGCGGGCTATGGC.

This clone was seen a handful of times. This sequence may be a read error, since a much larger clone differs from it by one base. The CDR3 region is CASSPMGGDPGYTF. CDR3 bases read: TGCGCCAGCAGCCCTATGGGGGGGGACCCTGGC. The J gene is TRBJ1-2, the V gene TRBV5-1, with D possibly TRBD1 on 5 matching bases. The read is 3 residues too short to cover the CDR3 end, so that end is filled in from the germline J gene. The CDR3 is made up of 14 amino acids. From germline, CDR1 is SGHRS and CDR2 YFSETQ. The V gene lost 4 bases and the J gene lost 7 bases, with 17 bases spanning the gap.

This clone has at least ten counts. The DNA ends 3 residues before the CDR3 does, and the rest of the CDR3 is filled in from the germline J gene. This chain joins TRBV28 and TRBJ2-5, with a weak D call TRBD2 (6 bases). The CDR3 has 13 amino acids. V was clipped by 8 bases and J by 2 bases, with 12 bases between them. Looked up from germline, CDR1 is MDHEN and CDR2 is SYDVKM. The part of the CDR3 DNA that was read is TGTGCCAGCCGCCGGGGGAGGCAAGAGACC. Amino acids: CASRRGRQET. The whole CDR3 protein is CASRRGRQETQYF.

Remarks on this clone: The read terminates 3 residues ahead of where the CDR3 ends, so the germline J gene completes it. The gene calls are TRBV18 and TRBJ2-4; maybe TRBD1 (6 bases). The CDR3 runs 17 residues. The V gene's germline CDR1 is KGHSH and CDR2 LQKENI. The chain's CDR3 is CASSPTGSTGGFYGQYF. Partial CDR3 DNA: TGTGCCAGCTCACCAACAGGATCGACAGGAGGATTCTATGGT.

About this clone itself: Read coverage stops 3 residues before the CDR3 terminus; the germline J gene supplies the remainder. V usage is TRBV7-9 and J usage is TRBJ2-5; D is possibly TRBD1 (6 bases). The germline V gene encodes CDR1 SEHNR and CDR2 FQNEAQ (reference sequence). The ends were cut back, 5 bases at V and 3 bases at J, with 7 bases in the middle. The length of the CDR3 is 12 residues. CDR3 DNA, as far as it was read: TGTGCCAGCAGCCGACAGGAAGAGACC. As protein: CASSRQEET. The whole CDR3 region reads CASSRQEETQYF.

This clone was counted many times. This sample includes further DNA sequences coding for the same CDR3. This CDR3 is CSVETGGSYEQYF. CDR3 bases read: TGCAGCGTTGAGACAGGGGGTTCCTACGAG. The chain couples TRBV29-1 to TRBJ2-7, with TRBD1 matching 9 bases. The read ends 3 residues shy of where the CDR3 ends; the end is completed using the germline J gene. Per the germline V gene, CDR1 is SQVTM and CDR2 is ANQGSEA. The CDR3 has 13 residues. The junction had 1 base not matched to a gene; V was cut back by 3 bases and J by 1 base.

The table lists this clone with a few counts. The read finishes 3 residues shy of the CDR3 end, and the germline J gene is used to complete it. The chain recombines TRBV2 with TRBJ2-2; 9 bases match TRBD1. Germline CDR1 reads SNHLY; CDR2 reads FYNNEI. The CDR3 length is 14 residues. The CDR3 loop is CAGLTGQGNSPLFF. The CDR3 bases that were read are TGTGCCGGACTGACGGGACAGGGCAATTCACCG.

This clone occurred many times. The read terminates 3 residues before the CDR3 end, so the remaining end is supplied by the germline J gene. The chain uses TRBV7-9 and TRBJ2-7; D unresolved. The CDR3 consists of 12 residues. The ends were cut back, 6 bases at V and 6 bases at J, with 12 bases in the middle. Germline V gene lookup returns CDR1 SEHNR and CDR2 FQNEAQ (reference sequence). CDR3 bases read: TGTGCCAGCAGTTCCAGATTACCCGAG. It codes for CASSSRLPE. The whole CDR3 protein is CASSSRLPEQYF.

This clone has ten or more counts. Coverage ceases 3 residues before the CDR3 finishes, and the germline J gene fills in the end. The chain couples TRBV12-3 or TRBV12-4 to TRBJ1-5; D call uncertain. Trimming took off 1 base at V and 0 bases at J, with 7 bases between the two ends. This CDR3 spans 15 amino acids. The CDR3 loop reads CASSLGQYSNQPQHF. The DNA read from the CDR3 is TGTGCCAGCAGTTTAGGCCAGTATAGCAATCAGCCC.

CDR3 residues: CASSSDTLGNEKLFF. The covered CDR3 bases are TGCGCCAGCAGCTCGGACACACTCGGAAATGAAAAG. The chain has TRBV5-1 and TRBJ2-2; a possible D gene is TRBD1 (5 bases). The read comes to an end 3 residues before the CDR3 does, leaving the germline J gene to fill in the end. Germline V gene lookup returns CDR1 SGHRS and CDR2 YFSETQ. CDR3 length equals 15 residues.

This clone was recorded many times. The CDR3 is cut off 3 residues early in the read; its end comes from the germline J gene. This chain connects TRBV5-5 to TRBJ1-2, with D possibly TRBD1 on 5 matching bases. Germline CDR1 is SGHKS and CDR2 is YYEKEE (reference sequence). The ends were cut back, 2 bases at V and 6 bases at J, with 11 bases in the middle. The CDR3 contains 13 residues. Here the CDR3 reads CASSFTGGDGYTF. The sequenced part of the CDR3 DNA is TGTGCCAGCAGCTTCACAGGAGGAGATGGC.

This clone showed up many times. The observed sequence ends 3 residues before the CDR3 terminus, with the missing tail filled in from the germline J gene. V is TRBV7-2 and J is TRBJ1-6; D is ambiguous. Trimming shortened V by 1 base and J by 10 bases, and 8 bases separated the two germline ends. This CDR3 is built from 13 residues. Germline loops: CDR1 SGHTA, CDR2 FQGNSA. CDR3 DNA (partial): TGTGCCAGCAGCTTAGACCTTAGATCACCC. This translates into CASSLDLRSP. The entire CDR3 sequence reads CASSLDLRSPLHF.

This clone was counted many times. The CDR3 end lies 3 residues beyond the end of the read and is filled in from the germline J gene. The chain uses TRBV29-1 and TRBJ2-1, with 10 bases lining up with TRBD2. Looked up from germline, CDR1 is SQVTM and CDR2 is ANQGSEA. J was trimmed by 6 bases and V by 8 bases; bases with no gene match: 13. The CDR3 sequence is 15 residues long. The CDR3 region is CSYWGSGGAVNEQFF. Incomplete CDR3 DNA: TGCAGCTACTGGGGGAGCGGGGGGGCAGTCAATGAG.